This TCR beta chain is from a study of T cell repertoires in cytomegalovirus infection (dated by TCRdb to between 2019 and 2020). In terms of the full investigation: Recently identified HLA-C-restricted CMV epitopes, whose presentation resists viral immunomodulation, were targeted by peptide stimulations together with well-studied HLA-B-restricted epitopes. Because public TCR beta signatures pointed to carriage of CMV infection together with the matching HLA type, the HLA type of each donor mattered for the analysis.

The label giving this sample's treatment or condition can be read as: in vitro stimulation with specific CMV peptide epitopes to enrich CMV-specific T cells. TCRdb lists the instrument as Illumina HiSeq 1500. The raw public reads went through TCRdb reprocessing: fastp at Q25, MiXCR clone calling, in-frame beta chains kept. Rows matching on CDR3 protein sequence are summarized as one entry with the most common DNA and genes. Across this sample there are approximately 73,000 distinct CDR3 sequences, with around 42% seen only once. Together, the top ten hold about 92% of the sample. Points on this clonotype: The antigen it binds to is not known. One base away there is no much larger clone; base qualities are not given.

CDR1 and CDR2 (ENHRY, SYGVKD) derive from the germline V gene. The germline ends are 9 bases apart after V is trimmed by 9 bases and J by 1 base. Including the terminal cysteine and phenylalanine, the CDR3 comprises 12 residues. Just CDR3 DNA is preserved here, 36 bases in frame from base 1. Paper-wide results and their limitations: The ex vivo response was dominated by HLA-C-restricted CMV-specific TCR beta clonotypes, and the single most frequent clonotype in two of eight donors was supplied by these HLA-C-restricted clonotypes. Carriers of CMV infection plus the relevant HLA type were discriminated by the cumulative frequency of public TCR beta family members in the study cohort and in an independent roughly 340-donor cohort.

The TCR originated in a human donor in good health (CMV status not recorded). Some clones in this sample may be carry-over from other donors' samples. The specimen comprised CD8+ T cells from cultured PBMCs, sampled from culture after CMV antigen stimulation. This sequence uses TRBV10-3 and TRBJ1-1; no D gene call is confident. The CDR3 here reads CAMSDGNTEAFF. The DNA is TGTGCCATGTCGGACGGGAACACTGAAGCTTTCTTT.